The clone carrying this T cell receptor (beta chain) was counted between two and nine times. These data originate in a study of blood T cell repertoires in COVID-19. Background on the study: Acute and convalescent COVID-19 specimens originated in the United States, Italy and Spain. Sources were T cells, B-cell-depleted T cells, or PBMCs; the material itself was cDNA or gDNA.

Per the original methods: By means of reference gene primer amplification, nucleated cell counts were estimated. This table comes from immunoSEQ multiplex PCR, and its TCRdb copy is limited to in-frame clones, with some not included. The V and J calls and clone size were taken over from that table, and D and trimming were inferred from the DNA. The sample yields roughly 100,000 clones, more than 85% seen once. The TCR originated in a man over 45 with active or convalescent COVID-19. The source material was peripheral blood.

The CDR3 is CASSLWGQSYGYTF. The DNA for the CDR3 is TGTGCCAGCAGTTTATGGGGACAAAGCTATGGCTACACCTTC. The chain uses TRBV28 and TRBJ1-2; possible D gene TRBD1, 6 bases. V was trimmed by 0 bases and J by 4 bases, leaving 9 bases between them. This CDR3 is built from 14 residues. CDR1 and CDR2 (germline): MDHEN, SYDVKM.